Presented here are 21 T cell receptor beta chains from one specimen sequenced in a study of blood T cells in healthy people across ages (dated by TCRdb to 2014 to 2015). Library generation was performed with 5' RACE. Reads for this sample came from an Illumina HiSeq 2500. A second PCR of roughly 7 to 11 cycles was performed with a sample-barcoded 5' primer and a J-beta primer mix. The raw public data were reprocessed by TCRdb itself: fastp quality trimming at Q25, MiXCR clonotype calling, in-frame beta chains only. Rows are unified per CDR3 protein, each entry keeping the most common DNA and genes. This sample has approximately 830,000 distinct CDR3 sequences in its table, and around two thirds of those were observed once. The top ten constitute about 30% of the sample. Sequencing was carried out using blood. Every receptor here comes from a man between 25 and 39 years old in good health.

This sequence joins TRBV6-5 and TRBJ2-5, with 7 bases aligning to TRBD1. The CDR3 covers 11 residues. Unmatched junction bases numbered 7, after V lost 6 bases and J lost 12 bases. The V gene's germline CDR1 is MNHEY and CDR2 SVGAGI. This CDR3 reads CASRTTGTEYF. The CDR3 DNA follows: TGTGCCAGCAGGACAACCGGGACAGAGTACTTC.

The rearrangement joins TRBV20-1 to TRBJ2-4; D is possibly TRBD2 (6 bases). TRBJ2-7 matches the DNA end more closely, so the J call is doubtful. CDR3 length: 13 residues. Germline V gene lookup returns CDR1 DFQATT and CDR2 SNEGSKA (reference sequence). CDR3 residues: CSALRPGAYEQYF. The CDR3, as DNA: TGCAGTGCGCTACGACCGGGGGCCTACGAGCAGTACTTC.

The chain has TRBV18 and TRBJ2-7; D gene uncertain. The CDR3 is 14 amino acids. Trimming pared 0 bases from V and 1 base from J, leaving 7 bases between. Germline V gene sequence: CDR1 KGHSH, CDR2 LQKENI. CDR3 sequence: CASSPPAWSYEQYF. The CDR3 region has the DNA TGTGCCAGCTCACCACCTGCGTGGTCCTACGAGCAGTACTTC.

This clonotype turned up a few times. The rearrangement joins TRBV5-1 to TRBJ1-1; TRBD1 aligns across 12 bases. The CDR3 is 21 amino acids. J was trimmed by 2 bases and V by 3 bases; bases with no gene match: 20. Germline V gives CDR1 SGHRS, CDR2 YFSETQ. The chain's CDR3 is CASSYDRDRGRIAVQNTEAFF. CDR3 nucleotide sequence: TGCGCCAGCAGCTATGATCGGGACAGGGGGCGTATAGCCGTTCAAAACACTGAAGCTTTCTTT.

V usage is TRBV7-9 and J usage is TRBJ1-2, with D maybe TRBD1 (6 bases). The CDR3 is 17 amino acids. V was clipped by 3 bases and J by 4 bases, with 21 bases between them. Germline V gene sequence: CDR1 SEHNR, CDR2 FQNEAQ (reference sequence). CDR3 in amino acids: CASSFGAGGEESYGYTF. CDR3 sequence (DNA): TGTGCCAGCAGCTTTGGGGCGGGGGGCGAAGAAAGCTATGGCTACACCTTC. Full variable domain (rest looked up from reference TRBV7-9 and TRBJ1-2): DTGVSQNPRHKITKRGQNVTFRCDPISEHNRLYWYRQTLGQGPEFLTYFQNEAQLEKSRLLSDRFSAERPKGSFSTLEIQRTEQGDSAMYLCASSFGAGGEESYGYTFGSGTRLTVV.

The chain is built from TRBV9 and TRBJ1-2, with D uncertain. This CDR3 is built from 15 residues. V lost 0 bases and J lost 4, with 13 bases in between. Germline V gene sequence: CDR1 SGDLS, CDR2 YYNGEE. Here the CDR3 DNA reads TGTGCCAGCAGCGTAGGAGGAGGCGAGGGCTATGGCTACACCTTC. This gives the protein CASSVGGGEGYGYTF.

The chain uses TRBV25-1 and TRBJ2-4; 7 bases agree with TRBD1. The J call is in doubt because the DNA end fits TRBJ2-5 better. This CDR3 is built from 13 residues. CDR1 is MGHDK and CDR2 is SYGVNS in the germline V gene. The DNA for the CDR3 is TGTGCCAGCAGGCTGACAGGGATAGAGACCCAGTACTTC. As protein: CASRLTGIETQYF.

The chain joins TRBV7-2 to TRBJ1-5; no clear D gene. CDR1 and CDR2 from the germline V gene are SGHTA and FQGNSA. Trimming took off 2 bases at V and 4 bases at J, with 12 bases between the two ends. The CDR3 spans 15 residues. The CDR3 nucleotides read TGTGCCAGCAGCTTAAAGGGCAGGAGAAATCAGCCCCAGCATTTT. Protein product: CASSLKGRRNQPQHF.

The chain uses TRBV30 and TRBJ2-7; 7 nucleotides line up with TRBD1. Germline assignment: CDR1 GTSNPN and CDR2 SVGIG (reference sequence). The ends lost 2 bases at V and 2 bases at J; junction bases unmatched: 3. The CDR3 contains 13 residues. The CDR3 loop is CAWSQGTAYEQYF. CDR3 nucleotides: TGTGCCTGGAGTCAAGGGACAGCCTACGAGCAGTACTTC.

This clonotype has just one count. The genes are TRBV20-1 and TRBJ2-5; 7 positions match TRBD2. The CDR3 length is 13 residues. Germline assignment: CDR1 DFQATT and CDR2 SNEGSKA (reference sequence). With V trimmed by 4 bases and J by 11 bases, 13 bases remained unmatched. This CDR3 is CSANPGLVNEQYF. The CDR3 coding sequence is TGCAGTGCTAACCCCGGACTAGTCAATGAGCAGTACTTC.

This clonotype showed up just a few times. The chain employs TRBV27 and TRBJ1-4; TRBD1 is a possible D gene (5 bases). V shed 5 bases and J shed 4 bases, with 11 bases lying between them. CDR1 and CDR2 (germline): MNHEY, SMNVEV (reference sequence). CDR3 size: 14 residues. The DNA of the CDR3 is TGTGCCAGCAGTCCGACAGTTAATAATGAAAAACTGTTTTTT. Protein sequence: CASSPTVNNEKLFF.

The rearrangement links TRBV20-1 to TRBJ2-3, with TRBD1 matching 8 bases. V shed 4 bases and J 4 bases; nucleotides not matched to a gene: 1. Germline lookup yields CDR1 DFQATT and CDR2 SNEGSKA (reference sequence). The CDR3 length is 12 residues. The CDR3 is CSATGGADTQYF. The DNA of the CDR3 is TGCAGTGCTACAGGGGGCGCAGATACGCAGTATTTT.

The chain combines TRBV5-1 with TRBJ2-1; D remains ambiguous. CDR1 is SGHRS, CDR2 YFSETQ, per germline. The V end lost 4 bases, the J end lost 9 bases, and 14 bases lay between the germline ends. The CDR3 is made up of 13 amino acids. DNA of the CDR3: TGCGCCAGCAGCGTGGAAAAGTGGGCTGAGCAGTTCTTC. It encodes CASSVEKWAEQFF.

The gene calls are TRBV10-3 and TRBJ2-7; 7 positions match TRBD1. V gave up 0 bases and J gave up 1 base; unmatched junction bases: 6. This CDR3 contains 16 residues. The germline CDR1 and CDR2 sequences are ENHRY and SYGVKD. The CDR3 coding sequence is TGTGCCATCAGTGAGTCTTATCCGGGACAGTCCTACGAGCAGTACTTC. Translated, it gives CAISESYPGQSYEQYF.

The chain is built from TRBV29-1 and TRBJ2-7, with no clear D. The CDR3 consists of 13 residues. Per germline, CDR1 SQVTM and CDR2 ANQGSEA. V was pared by 5 bases and J by 0 bases, with 11 bases between. The CDR3 loop reads CSVTDGPSYEQYF. DNA of the CDR3: TGCAGCGTTACGGACGGACCCTCCTACGAGCAGTACTTC.

This chain links TRBV7-2 with TRBJ2-7; 11 nucleotides agree with TRBD1. The junction had 7 bases not matched to a gene; V was cut back by 5 bases and J by 4 bases. The CDR3 is 15 residues long. Germline loops: CDR1 SGHTA, CDR2 FQGNSA. The CDR3 nucleotides read TGTGCCAGCAGCCCCTCGGGACAGGGGGTGTACGAGCAGTACTTC. It yields the protein CASSPSGQGVYEQYF.

V gene TRBV7-3 combines with J gene TRBJ2-1; D is perhaps TRBD2 (6 bases). The CDR3 covers 12 residues. Trimming pared 5 bases from V and 10 bases from J, leaving 12 bases between. Germline V gives CDR1 SGHTA, CDR2 FQGTGA. CDR3 loop: CASSTSAGEQFF. CDR3 bases: TGTGCCAGCAGCACATCGGCGGGAGAGCAGTTCTTC.

The rearrangement uses TRBV4-3 and TRBJ2-3; perhaps TRBD2 as D (7 bases). CDR1 and CDR2 from the germline V gene are LGHNA and YSLEER. The CDR3 is made up of 16 amino acids. V was trimmed by 4 bases and J by 2 bases, leaving 16 bases between them. The CDR3 sequence is CASSRIAGANTDTQYF. DNA for the CDR3: TGCGCCAGCAGCCGGATCGCGGGGGCGAACACAGATACGCAGTATTTT.

This rearrangement joins TRBV11-2 to TRBJ2-1; tentatively, D is TRBD1 (5 bases). V gave up 2 bases and J gave up 5 bases, with 13 bases separating them. This CDR3 contains 15 residues. Germline CDR1 SGHAT, CDR2 FQNNGV. The CDR3 nucleotides are TGTGCCAGCAGCTTATATAGGGCAGGGCACAATGAGCAGTTCTTC. Translating it yields CASSLYRAGHNEQFF.

The chain has TRBV20-1 and TRBJ2-1; D is perhaps TRBD2 (5 bases). Germline V gives CDR1 DFQATT, CDR2 SNEGSKA (reference sequence). This CDR3 comprises 14 residues. V was trimmed by 6 bases and J by 5 bases, leaving 17 bases between them. CDR3 residues: CSANTGKTHNEQFF. DNA of the CDR3: TGCAGTGCAAACACCGGGAAGACACACAATGAGCAGTTCTTC.

CDR3 protein: CASRPRDRNPYEQYF. As DNA, the CDR3 is TGCGCCAGCAGACCCCGGGACAGGAACCCCTACGAGCAGTACTTC. The gene calls are TRBV10-2 and TRBJ2-4; 8 positions match TRBD1. Near its end, the DNA agrees better with TRBJ2-7, so the J call may be wrong. The V gene's germline CDR1 is WSHSY and CDR2 SAAADI. The CDR3 loop spans 15 amino acids.